These 21 T cell receptor beta chains share one sample of origin, sequenced in a study of blood T cell repertoires in COVID-19. The repertoire was sequenced with immunoSEQ multiplex PCR; TCRdb's copy has only in-frame clones and lacks some. The sample lists under 200,000 clones, 65% to 90% seen once, with roughly 8.2% in the top ten. The sequenced sample was peripheral blood. Receptor source: a man in his sixties with acute or convalescent COVID-19.

This sequence joins TRBV9 and TRBJ2-2, with D possibly matching TRBD2 (5 bases). The CDR3 sequence is 15 residues long. V was clipped by 2 bases and J by 0 bases, with 8 bases between them. CDR1 is SGDLS, CDR2 YYNGEE, per germline. CDR3 sequence reads: CASSVDSANTGELFF. In DNA form, the CDR3 reads TGTGCCAGCAGCGTGGACTCAGCGAACACCGGGGAGCTGTTTTTT.

This chain uses TRBV3-1 (or the pseudogene TRBV3-2) with TRBJ2-3; D not certain. Germline lookup yields CDR1 LGHDT and CDR2 YNNKEL (reference sequence). V was pared by 0 bases and J by 1 base, with 8 bases between. This CDR3 region has 15 residues. The CDR3 DNA reads TGTGCCAGCAGCCAAGATCTGAGTGGCACAGATACGCAGTATTTT. Its protein product is CASSQDLSGTDTQYF.

Here the CDR3 DNA reads TGTGCCAGCAGTAGTGCCCCGATGGATGGCTACACCTTC. Protein: CASSSAPMDGYTF. The chain employs TRBV5-4 and TRBJ1-2, with D hard to call. CDR1 and CDR2 (germline): SGHNT, YYREEE (reference sequence). CDR3 size: 13 residues. Trimming took off 5 bases at V and 6 bases at J, with 14 bases between the two ends.

As for this clone: The junction departs from germline at one end; a sequencing error may be responsible. The CDR3 sequence: CASSLGWTTHNEQFF. The CDR3 DNA follows: TGCGCCAGCAGCTTGGGATGGACTACTCACAACGAGCAGTTCTTC. The chain carries TRBV5-1 and TRBJ2-1, with TRBD2 as a possible D gene (6 bases). CDR3 length: 15 amino acids. CDR1 SGHRS and CDR2 YFSETQ come from the germline V gene.

The rearrangement uses TRBV10-1 and TRBJ2-2, with a possible D match to TRBD1 (6 bases). Trimming took 5 bases from V and 3 from J, leaving 10 bases between them. Germline loops: CDR1 WNHNN, CDR2 SYGVQD (reference sequence). CDR3 length: 14 residues. The CDR3 here is CASSYRVDTGELFF. The CDR3 region has the DNA TGCGCCAGCAGTTACAGGGTGGACACCGGGGAGCTGTTTTTT.

The rearrangement links TRBV6-5 to TRBJ2-7, with D possibly being TRBD1 (6 bases). Germline CDR1 is MNHEY and CDR2 is SVGAGI. Trimming removed 8 bases from V and 4 bases from J, with 21 bases in between. The CDR3 has 15 amino acids. CDR3 coding DNA: TGTGCCAGCCTCGGTGGGACAACCCGATTTTACGAGCAGTACTTC. As protein: CASLGGTTRFYEQYF.

This chain links TRBV29-1 with TRBJ2-1; D remains unclear. Germline CDR1 is SQVTM and CDR2 is ANQGSEA. V lost 0 bases and J lost 4, with 7 bases in between. There are 13 residues in the CDR3. The CDR3 DNA is TGCAGCGTTGAAGAAGCCCCTTACAATGAGCAGTTCTTC. It translates to CSVEEAPYNEQFF.

On this clone itself: At the DNA level, this CDR3 is encoded by other sequences in the same sample as well. The chain couples TRBV24-1 to TRBJ2-7; 9 bases align to TRBD1. The CDR3 extends over 15 amino acids. Germline assignment: CDR1 KGHDR and CDR2 SFDVKD. V was pared by 4 bases and J by 4 bases, with 7 bases of the junction left unmatched. CDR3 loop: CATSDPGQGSYEQYF. The CDR3 DNA is TGTGCCACCAGTGACCCGGGACAGGGTTCTTACGAGCAGTACTTC.

This clone was recorded once. The chain joins TRBV4-1 to TRBJ1-3, with D hard to call. The V gene's germline CDR1 is MGHRA and CDR2 YSYEKL. This CDR3 spans 15 amino acids. Trimming stripped 0 bases from V and 0 bases from J, with 6 bases between. The CDR3 DNA is TGCGCCAGCAGCCAAGACCGGGTCTCTGGAAACACCATATATTTT. Protein: CASSQDRVSGNTIYF.

V gene TRBV18 combines with J gene TRBJ2-2; no reliable D call. The V gene's germline CDR1 is KGHSH and CDR2 LQKENI. The CDR3 runs to 13 residues. Between the trimmed V and J ends, which lost 3 bases and 4 bases, there was a span of 6 bases. The CDR3 DNA reads as TGTGCCAGCTCACCGGCCCGCACCGGGGAGCTGTTTTTT. This encodes CASSPARTGELFF.

The CDR3 loop reads CASSARQFYTEAFF. The DNA of the CDR3 is TGTGCCAGCAGTGCCCGACAATTTTACACTGAAGCTTTCTTT. This rearrangement joins TRBV28 to TRBJ1-1, with D uncertain. Germline V gene data show CDR1 as MDHEN and CDR2 as SYDVKM. V was trimmed by 5 bases and J by 3 bases, leaving 13 bases between them. CDR3 length: 14 amino acids.

This clone came up a few times. This chain links TRBV28 with TRBJ1-1, with TRBD1 as a possible D gene (5 bases). Looked up from germline, CDR1 is MDHEN and CDR2 is SYDVKM. CDR3 length: 14 amino acids. Trimming took 3 bases from V and 4 from J, leaving 12 bases between them. The CDR3 DNA reads as TGTGCCAGCAGTTTTAGGGGAATCGGCACTGAAGCTTTCTTT. Translated, it gives CASSFRGIGTEAFF.

The V call is TRBV9, the J call TRBJ2-1; 10 nucleotides match TRBD1. CDR3 length: 16 amino acids. The V gene's germline CDR1 is SGDLS and CDR2 YYNGEE. V gave up 3 bases and J gave up 6 bases; unmatched junction bases: 9. Here the CDR3 reads CASSGLGTGVLNEQFF. The CDR3 coding sequence is TGTGCCAGCAGCGGTTTAGGGACAGGGGTTCTCAATGAGCAGTTCTTC.

This rearrangement joins TRBV5-1 to TRBJ1-2; weak D call: TRBD1 (5 bases). Trimming removed 0 bases from V and 8 bases from J, with 14 bases in between. The germline gives CDR1 SGHRS, CDR2 YFSETQ. The CDR3 runs to 14 residues. The CDR3 nucleotides read TGCGCCAGCAGCTTGGATCCTGGGGCTGACGGCTACACCTTC. This translates into CASSLDPGADGYTF.

The chain recombines TRBV27 with TRBJ2-1; TRBD2 matches 11 bases. Germline CDR1 MNHEY, CDR2 SMNVEV (reference sequence). The CDR3 length is 21 residues. V shed 5 bases and J 4 bases; nucleotides not matched to a gene: 22. The CDR3 region is CASSPYPVDTASGRIYNEQFF. CDR3 nucleotides: TGTGCCAGCAGTCCCTACCCTGTGGACACCGCTAGCGGGAGGATATACAATGAGCAGTTCTTC.

The chain has TRBV18 and TRBJ2-7; 10 nucleotides align to TRBD1. V was pared by 10 bases and J by 4 bases, with 10 bases of the junction left unmatched. Germline V lookup: CDR1 KGHSH, CDR2 LQKENI. There are 14 residues in the CDR3. This CDR3 reads CATGGTGASYEQYF. The CDR3 DNA is TGTGCCACCGGTGGGACAGGGGCATCGTACGAGCAGTACTTC. Complete variable domain (other parts from reference TRBV18 and TRBJ2-7): NAGVMQNPRHLVRRRGQEARLRCSPMKGHSHVYWYRQLPEEGLKFMVYLQKENIIDESGMPKERFSAEFPKEGPSILRIQQVVRGDSAAYFCATGGTGASYEQYFGPGTRLTVT.

The rearrangement joins TRBV5-1 to TRBJ2-3, with D possibly matching TRBD1 (6 bases). The CDR3 sequence is 15 residues long. Trimming took 1 base from V and 6 from J, leaving 15 bases between them. Looked up from germline, CDR1 is SGHRS and CDR2 is YFSETQ. For the CDR3, the DNA is TGCGCCAGCAGCTTGTTCGACAGGAAAGGGGATACGCAGTATTTT. It codes for CASSLFDRKGDTQYF.

V usage is TRBV27 and J usage is TRBJ2-1; 10 nucleotides line up with TRBD2. Germline lookup yields CDR1 MNHEY and CDR2 SMNVEV (reference sequence). Germline trimming cut 7 bases from V and 1 base from J; bases unmatched to any gene: 4. The CDR3 extends over 15 amino acids. The chain's CDR3 is CASTPSGRSYNEQFF. Written as DNA, the CDR3 is TGTGCCAGCACACCTAGCGGGAGATCCTACAATGAGCAGTTCTTC.

The chain links TRBV3-1 (or the pseudogene TRBV3-2) to TRBJ2-5; TRBD2 matches 7 bases. There are 18 residues in the CDR3. From germline, CDR1 is LGHDT and CDR2 YNNKEL (reference sequence). The ends lost 2 bases at V and 1 base at J; junction bases unmatched: 13. The CDR3 nucleotides read TGTGCCAGCAGCCAACCTAAAGGGGCGGGACTACCCCAAGAGACCCAGTACTTC. Translation gives CASSQPKGAGLPQETQYF.

The V gene is TRBV10-2, the J gene TRBJ2-3, with D maybe TRBD2 (6 bases). V was pared by 6 bases and J by 0 bases, with 13 bases between. There are 15 residues in the CDR3. The V gene's germline CDR1 is WSHSY and CDR2 SAAADI. CDR3 in DNA: TGCGCCAGCAGACTACTAGCCCAAAGCACAGATACGCAGTATTTT. Protein: CASRLLAQSTDTQYF.

V gene TRBV4-2 combines with J gene TRBJ2-1; TRBD2 agrees at 8 bases. CDR1 is LGHNA, CDR2 YNFKEQ, per germline. V lost 4 bases, J lost 2 bases, and 4 bases stayed unmatched. The CDR3 has 15 amino acids. The CDR3 sequence is CASSPGGAAYNEQFF. As DNA, the CDR3 is TGTGCCAGCAGCCCGGGGGGGGCGGCCTACAATGAGCAGTTCTTC.